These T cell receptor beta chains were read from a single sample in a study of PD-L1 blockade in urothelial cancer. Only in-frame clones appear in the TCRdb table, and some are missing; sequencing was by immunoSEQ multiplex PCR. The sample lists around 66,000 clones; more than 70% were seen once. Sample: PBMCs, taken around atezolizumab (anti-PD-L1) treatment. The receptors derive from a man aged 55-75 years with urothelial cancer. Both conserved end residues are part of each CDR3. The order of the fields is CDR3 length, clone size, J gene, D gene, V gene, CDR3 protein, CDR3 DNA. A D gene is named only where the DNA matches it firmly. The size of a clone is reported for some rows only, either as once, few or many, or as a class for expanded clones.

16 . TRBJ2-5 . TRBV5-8 CASSSRRRPGVETQYF TGTGCCAGCAGCTCCCGGCGCCGTCCCGGGGTAGAGACCCAGTACTTC
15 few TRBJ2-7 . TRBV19 CASSMFMGASYEQYF TGTGCCAGTAGTATGTTTATGGGGGCCTCCTACGAGCAGTACTTC
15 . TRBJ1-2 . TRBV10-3 CAISVSGPEDYGYTF TGTGCCATCAGTGTCTCAGGGCCCGAGGACTATGGCTACACCTTC
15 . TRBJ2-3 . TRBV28 CASSSPQGYTDTQYF TGTGCCAGCAGCTCCCCACAGGGTTACACAGATACGCAGTATTTT
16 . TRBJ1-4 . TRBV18 CASSPGTTGTNEKLFF TGTGCCAGCTCACCAGGCACGACAGGAACTAATGAAAAACTGTTTTTT
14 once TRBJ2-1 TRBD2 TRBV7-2 CASSLGLEVGEQFF TGTGCCAGCAGCTTGGGACTAGAAGTAGGTGAGCAGTTCTTC
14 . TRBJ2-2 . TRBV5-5 CASSLLAGSGELFF TGTGCCAGCAGCTTGTTGGCAGGGTCCGGGGAGCTGTTTTTT
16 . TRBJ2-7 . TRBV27 CASSAFGLPNSYEQYF TGTGCCAGCAGTGCCTTTGGACTCCCGAATTCCTACGAGCAGTACTTC
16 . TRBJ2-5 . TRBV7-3 CASSLIGNRVVETQYF TGTGCCAGCAGCTTAATTGGCAACAGGGTCGTGGAGACCCAGTACTTC
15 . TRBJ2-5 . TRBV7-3 CASSLGQGREETQYF TGTGCCAGCAGCTTAGGGCAGGGTCGGGAAGAGACCCAGTACTTC
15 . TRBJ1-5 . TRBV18 CASSPVIGRVQPQHF TGTGCCAGCTCACCAGTGATCGGTCGGGTCCAGCCCCAGCATTTT
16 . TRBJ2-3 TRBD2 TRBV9 CASSPPLAEFTDTQYF TGTGCCAGCAGCCCTCCGCTAGCGGAATTCACAGATACGCAGTATTTT
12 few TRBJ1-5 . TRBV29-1 CSVGHLNQPQHF TGCAGCGTTGGACACCTGAATCAGCCCCAGCATTTT
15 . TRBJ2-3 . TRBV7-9 CASSLGGLYTDTQYF TGTGCCAGCAGCTTAGGGGGACTTTACACAGATACGCAGTATTTT
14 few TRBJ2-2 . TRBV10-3 CAIAGVGVPGELFF TGTGCCATCGCCGGAGTGGGAGTTCCCGGGGAGCTGTTTTTT
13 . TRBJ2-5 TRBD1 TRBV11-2 CASNRGPQETQYF TGTGCCAGCAACAGGGGCCCCCAAGAGACCCAGTACTTC
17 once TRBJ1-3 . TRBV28 CASSSGAHTDSGNTIYF TGTGCCAGCAGTTCAGGGGCTCATACCGACTCTGGAAACACCATATATTTT
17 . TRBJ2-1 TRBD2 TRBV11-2 CASSLEGTSGSPDEQFF TGTGCCAGCAGCTTAGAGGGGACTAGCGGGAGCCCAGATGAGCAGTTCTTC
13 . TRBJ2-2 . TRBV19 CASRQKNTGELFF TGTGCCTCCCGACAGAAAAACACCGGGGAGCTGTTTTTT
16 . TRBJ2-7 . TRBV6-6 CASSRLGTTWSYEQYF TGTGCCAGCAGCCGCCTTGGGACAACTTGGTCCTACGAGCAGTACTTC
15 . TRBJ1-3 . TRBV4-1 CASRHYRISGNTIYF TGCGCCAGCAGACATTACAGGATCTCTGGAAACACCATATATTTT
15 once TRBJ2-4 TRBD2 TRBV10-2 CASSETSGGKNIQYF TGCGCCAGCAGTGAAACTAGCGGGGGCAAAAACATTCAGTACTTC
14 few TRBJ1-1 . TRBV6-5 CASSYAQQNTEAFF TGTGCCAGCAGTTATGCCCAACAGAACACTGAAGCTTTCTTT
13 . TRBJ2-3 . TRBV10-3 CAISPHTTDTQYF TGTGCCATCAGCCCTCACACAACAGATACGCAGTATTTT
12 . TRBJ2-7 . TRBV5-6 CASSFGQSEQYF TGTGCCAGCAGTTTTGGACAGAGCGAGCAGTACTTC
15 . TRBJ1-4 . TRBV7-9 CASSFAGSRREKLFF TGTGCCAGCAGCTTTGCGGGTTCCAGGAGGGAAAAACTGTTTTTT
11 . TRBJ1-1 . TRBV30 CAIWERTEAFF TGTGCTATTTGGGAGCGCACTGAAGCTTTCTTT
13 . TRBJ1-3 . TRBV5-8 CANPGVSGNTIYF TGTGCCAACCCCGGGGTCTCTGGAAACACCATATATTTT
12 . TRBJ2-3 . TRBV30 CAWSRDSDTQYF TGTGCCTGGAGCCGGGATTCAGATACGCAGTATTTT
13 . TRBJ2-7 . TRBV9 CASSARIGGEQYF TGTGCCAGCAGCGCCAGAATTGGAGGAGAGCAGTACTTC
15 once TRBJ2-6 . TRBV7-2 CASSLRGRVVNVLTF TGTGCCAGCAGCTTGCGGGGCAGGGTCGTCAACGTCCTGACTTTC
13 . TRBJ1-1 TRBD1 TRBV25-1 CASNGQGGTEAFF TGTGCCAGCAACGGGCAGGGGGGCACTGAAGCTTTCTTT